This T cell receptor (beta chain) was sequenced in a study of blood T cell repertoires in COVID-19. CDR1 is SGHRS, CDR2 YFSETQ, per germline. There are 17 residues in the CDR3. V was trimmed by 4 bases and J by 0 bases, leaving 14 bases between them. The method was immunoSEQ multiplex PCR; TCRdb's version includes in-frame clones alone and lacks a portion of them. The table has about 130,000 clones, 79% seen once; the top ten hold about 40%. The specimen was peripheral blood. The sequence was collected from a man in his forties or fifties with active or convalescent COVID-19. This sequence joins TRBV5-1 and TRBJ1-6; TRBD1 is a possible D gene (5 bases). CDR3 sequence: CASSHGDRSSYNSPLHF. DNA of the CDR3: TGCGCCAGCAGCCACGGCGACAGAAGCTCCTATAATTCACCCCTCCACTTT.